Listed here are 21 T cell receptor beta chains from one sample, sequenced in a study of identical twins. TCRdb re-derived calls from the 5' RACE reads in MiXCR, one entry per CDR3 protein. The sample gives about 470,000 distinct CDR3 sequences, about 24% of which show up once; 2.9% is in the top ten. The sample also formed part of further work on T cells expressing NK-cell markers.

The sequenced material came from CD4+ T cells sorted from blood. The receptors originated from a woman between 18 and 29 years old in good health.

V is TRBV5-1 and J is TRBJ2-1; 7 nucleotides agree with TRBD2. V shed 3 bases and J 7 bases; nucleotides not matched to a gene: 7. The CDR3 totals 14 residues. CDR1 is SGHRS and CDR2 is YFSETQ in the germline V gene. The CDR3 spells CASSSGAAGNEQFF. The CDR3 nucleotides read TGCGCCAGCAGCTCCGGAGCAGCGGGAAATGAGCAGTTCTTC.

This clonotype was observed a few times. This chain links TRBV6-1 with TRBJ1-1, with 10 bases identical to TRBD1. V lost 1 base, J lost 6 bases, and 8 bases stayed unmatched. The CDR3 sequence is 16 residues long. Germline CDR1 MNHNS, CDR2 SASEGT. CDR3 sequence reads: CASSEVLRDRGSEAFF. CDR3 DNA: TGTGCCAGCAGTGAAGTACTTAGGGACAGGGGTTCTGAAGCTTTCTTT.

The chain is built from TRBV7-6 and TRBJ2-2, with D uncertain. V dropped 4 bases and J dropped 4 bases, with 4 bases sitting between them. Germline V lookup: CDR1 SGHVS, CDR2 FNYEAQ. The CDR3 totals 12 residues. The CDR3 DNA sequence: TGTGCCAGCAGCTCGCTCACCGGGGAGCTGTTTTTT. Translating it yields CASSSLTGELFF. Variable domain in full (rest from reference TRBV7-6 and TRBJ2-2): GAGVSQSPRYKVTKRGQDVALRCDPISGHVSLYWYRQALGQGPEFLTYFNYEAQQDKSGLPNDRFSAERPEGSISTLTIQRTEQRDSAMYRCASSSLTGELFFGEGSRLTVL.

Concerning this clonotype itself: A junction end diverges from the germline sequence, so it may reflect a read error. The chain couples TRBV7-2 to TRBJ2-1; D ambiguous. The CDR3 totals 12 residues. Per germline, CDR1 SGHTA and CDR2 FQGNSA. The CDR3 loop reads CASSLEAFEHFF. The CDR3 DNA sequence: TGTGCCAGCAGCTTAGAAGCATTTGAGCATTTCTTC.

The chain recombines TRBV7-2 with TRBJ2-1; a possible D gene is TRBD2 (5 bases). Trimming pared 9 bases from V and 7 bases from J, leaving 19 bases between. The CDR3 contains 14 residues. Germline CDR1 reads SGHTA; CDR2 reads FQGNSA. The CDR3 region has the DNA TGTGCCAGTTCGCTAGAGGGAGTCTGGAATGAGCAGTTCTTC. This translates into CASSLEGVWNEQFF.

The sample holds a few counts of this clonotype. The chain couples TRBV5-6 to TRBJ2-2; 7 bases map to TRBD2. Unmatched junction bases numbered 4, after V lost 7 bases and J lost 4 bases. Germline assignment: CDR1 SGHDT and CDR2 YYEEEE. The CDR3 has 13 amino acids. In DNA form, the CDR3 reads TGTGCCAGCGGGAGGGCAAGCACCGGGGAGCTGTTTTTT. Amino acids: CASGRASTGELFF.

This clonotype was seen more than once but under ten times. The genes are TRBV4-1 and TRBJ2-7, with TRBD1 matching 7 bases. Germline V gene data show CDR1 as MGHRA and CDR2 as YSYEKL. J gave up 0 bases and V 0 bases, and 5 bases lay outside the gene matches. The CDR3 contains 16 residues. CDR3 DNA sequence: TGCGCCAGCAGCCAAGACCCGGGACAGCACTCCTACGAGCAGTACTTC. Its protein is CASSQDPGQHSYEQYF.

The chain carries TRBV5-1 and TRBJ2-5, with TRBD1 matching 7 bases. V shed 0 bases and J 2 bases; nucleotides not matched to a gene: 7. This CDR3 contains 16 residues. Germline CDR1 is SGHRS and CDR2 is YFSETQ. The CDR3 DNA follows: TGCGCCAGCAGCTTGGGGGAACAGGGGCGACAAGAGACCCAGTACTTC. Amino acids: CASSLGEQGRQETQYF.

Only a few counts were recorded for this clonotype. The J gene is TRBJ1-4, the V gene TRBV4-3; weak D call: TRBD1 (5 bases). CDR3 length equals 16 residues. V lost 4 bases and J lost 3, with 15 bases in between. Per the germline V gene, CDR1 is LGHNA and CDR2 is YSLEER. CDR3 nucleotide sequence: TGCGCCAGCAGCCTCCAGTTGGGGGGGTCTAATGAAAAACTGTTTTTT. It codes for CASSLQLGGSNEKLFF.

This clonotype has just a few counts. The chain has TRBV5-5 and TRBJ2-3; TRBD1 might be the D (6 bases). With 4 bases removed from V and 0 bases from J, the gap between germline ends came to 12 bases. This CDR3 is 15 amino acids long. Germline V gene lookup returns CDR1 SGHKS and CDR2 YYEKEE (reference sequence). The CDR3 is CASSEDSLSTDTQYF. The CDR3 DNA reads as TGTGCCAGCAGCGAGGACAGCCTAAGCACAGATACGCAGTATTTT.

V is TRBV20-1 and J is TRBJ2-7; 7 nucleotides line up with TRBD1. CDR1 is DFQATT and CDR2 is SNEGSKA in the germline V gene (reference sequence). The CDR3 is made up of 14 amino acids. After removal of 5 bases from V and 2 bases from J, the junction contained 9 bases not matched to a gene. CDR3 nucleotide sequence: TGCAGTGCTCGATGGACAGGCAGACCCTACGAGCAGTACTTC. It codes for CSARWTGRPYEQYF.

The gene calls are TRBV4-3 and TRBJ1-6; a possible D gene is TRBD1 (5 bases). The CDR3 spans 15 residues. The germline V gene has CDR1 LGHNA and CDR2 YSLEER. V lost 3 bases and J lost 7, with 13 bases in between. CDR3 sequence: CASSQMTALNSPLHF. Written as DNA, the CDR3 is TGCGCCAGCAGCCAGATGACAGCCTTGAATTCACCCCTCCACTTT.

This clonotype came up a few times. The chain couples TRBV20-1 to TRBJ2-7; weak D call: TRBD2 (7 bases). Germline V lookup: CDR1 DFQATT, CDR2 SNEGSKA (reference sequence). There are 14 residues in the CDR3. Trimming stripped 5 bases from V and 3 bases from J, with 17 bases between. The CDR3 loop reads CSAPTGGWIYEQYF. The CDR3 DNA reads as TGCAGTGCTCCGACGGGGGGCTGGATCTACGAGCAGTACTTC.

This clonotype appeared a few times. The chain carries TRBV12-3 or TRBV12-4 and TRBJ1-2; TRBD1 aligns across 7 bases. Germline trimming cut 3 bases from V and 7 bases from J; bases unmatched to any gene: 5. CDR3 size: 13 residues. The CDR3 here is CASSFENRGGYTF. As DNA, the CDR3 is TGTGCCAGCAGTTTTGAGAACAGGGGTGGCTACACCTTC.

This chain links TRBV27 with TRBJ2-1; D unresolved. Germline-derived CDR1 and CDR2 are MNHEY and SMNVEV (reference sequence). The CDR3 length is 15 residues. Trimming took off 2 bases at V and 1 base at J, with 9 bases between the two ends. Here the CDR3 DNA reads TGTGCCAGCAGTTTACAGCAAGGGTCCTACAATGAGCAGTTCTTC. Translated: CASSLQQGSYNEQFF.

J is TRBJ2-3 and V is TRBV20-1; no clear D gene. The V end lost 1 base, the J end lost 6 bases, and 17 bases lay between the germline ends. Germline V gene sequence: CDR1 DFQATT, CDR2 SNEGSKA (reference sequence). The CDR3 is made up of 15 amino acids. In nucleotides, the CDR3 is TGCAGTGCTAGAGGAATGGATCCCCCCGGGGATACGCAGTATTTT. Encoded protein: CSARGMDPPGDTQYF.

The V gene is TRBV12-3 or TRBV12-4, the J gene TRBJ2-1, with D unresolved. The germline V and J ends were trimmed by 2 bases and 6 bases, with 8 bases remaining between them. CDR3 length equals 13 residues. CDR3 in amino acids: CASSLNYLNEQFF. The DNA of the CDR3 is TGTGCCAGCAGTTTAAACTACCTCAATGAGCAGTTCTTC.

The CDR3: CASSRDRALTSGGYTF. The DNA for the CDR3 is TGTGCCAGCAGCCGGGACAGGGCCCTCACATCTGGTGGCTACACCTTC. This chain connects TRBV7-9 to TRBJ1-2; 9 bases align to TRBD1. The CDR3 extends over 16 amino acids. Germline loops: CDR1 SEHNR, CDR2 FQNEAQ (reference sequence). The trim removed 5 bases at V and 7 bases at J, leaving 14 bases unmatched. Together with reference TRBV7-9 and TRBJ1-2, the CDR3 gives the full variable domain: DTGVSQNPRHKITKRGQNVTFRCDPISEHNRLYWYRQTLGQGPEFLTYFQNEAQLEKSRLLSDRFSAERPKGSFSTLEIQRTEQGDSAMYLCASSRDRALTSGGYTFGSGTRLTVV.

This chain uses TRBV6-1 with TRBJ1-5, with 7 bases that match TRBD1. The V and J ends lost 10 bases and 6 bases, in that order; junction bases with no gene match: 12. The CDR3 runs to 14 residues. The germline gives CDR1 MNHNS, CDR2 SASEGT. The CDR3 DNA reads as TGTGCCACCAGGGACAGTGGCGATCTTCAGCCCCAGCATTTT. Translation: CATRDSGDLQPQHF.

J is TRBJ2-1 and V is TRBV20-1; TRBD2 matches 8 bases. The CDR3 runs to 10 residues. Germline V gene sequence: CDR1 DFQATT, CDR2 SNEGSKA (reference sequence). CDR3 amino acids: CAGGYNEQFF. The CDR3 coding sequence is TGCGCGGGGGGCTACAATGAGCAGTTCTTC.

This clonotype was seen only a few times. The chain links TRBV3-1 to TRBJ2-2; 9 positions match TRBD2. V shed 0 bases, J shed 3 bases, and the junction held 8 bases outside the gene matches. The CDR3 is made up of 18 amino acids. The V gene's germline CDR1 is LGHDT and CDR2 YNNKEL (reference sequence). DNA for the CDR3: TGTGCCAGCAGCCAAGACCGATGGGCTAGCGGGGACACCGGGGAGCTGTTTTTT. This translates into CASSQDRWASGDTGELFF. The full variable domain, with the rest looked up from reference TRBV3-1 and TRBJ2-2, is DTAVSQTPKYLVTQMGNDKSIKCEQNLGHDTMYWYKQDSKKFLKIMFSYNNKELIINETVPNRFSPKSPDKAHLNLHINSLELGDSAVYFCASSQDRWASGDTGELFFGEGSRLTVL.